These 19 T cell receptor beta chains were sequenced from one sample in a study of shared clonotypes between healthy human individuals (dated by TCRdb to 2020 to 2022). Receptor amplification or capture employed the immunoSEQ multiplex PCR assay. The source is immuneACCESS, and TCRdb retained only in-frame sequences with V and J called. Part of the clones is not carried over; for the studies checked, unresolved V genes explain less than half of this, and the remainder is unexplained. This sample lists more than 2 million clones; over 85% were detected once. The ten most abundant clones make up around 0.13% of the sample. Material: naive CD4+ T cells sorted from blood. The cell subset or site label on this specimen signifies: CD45RA+ positively selected. The receptors originated from a young man in good health.

This clone came up once. V is TRBV11-2 and J is TRBJ2-7, with 10 bases matching TRBD2. CDR3 length equals 16 residues. With 1 base clipped from V and 2 bases from J, the junction kept 5 bases outside the gene matches. The germline CDR1 and CDR2 sequences are SGHAT and FQNNGV. CDR3 sequence (DNA): TGTGCCAGCAGCTTAGCCTGGCTAGCGGGAGCCTACGAGCAGTACTTC. It codes for CASSLAWLAGAYEQYF.

With regard to this clone: Other DNA sequences in this sample translate to the same CDR3. The rearrangement links TRBV7-9 to TRBJ2-2; D not certain. The CDR3 is made up of 12 amino acids. V lost 5 bases and J lost 5, with 6 bases in between. CDR1 and CDR2 (germline): SEHNR, FQNEAQ (reference sequence). CDR3 in amino acids: CASSPSTGELFF. The CDR3 DNA reads as TGTGCCAGCAGCCCGTCTACCGGGGAGCTGTTTTTT.

As regards this clone: A read error may account for a junction end that differs from germline. The chain joins TRBV7-7 to TRBJ2-2, with D possibly TRBD2 on 6 matching bases. Per germline, CDR1 SSHAT and CDR2 FNYEAQ (reference sequence). The CDR3 consists of 14 residues. CDR3 bases: TGTGCTAGCAGCCAACCTTGGGGAGGCGGGGAGCTGTTTTTT. It translates to CASSQPWGGGELFF.

The genes are TRBV6-5 and TRBJ2-5; TRBD1 agrees at 7 bases. Per germline, CDR1 MNHEY and CDR2 SVGAGI. Unmatched junction bases numbered 10, after V lost 5 bases and J lost 4 bases. The CDR3 has 15 residues. The CDR3 DNA reads as TGTGCCAGCAGTGGCAGGGGGAAGGGGGCAGAGACCCAGTACTTC. Its translation: CASSGRGKGAETQYF.

The chain has TRBV5-4 and TRBJ2-7; possible D gene TRBD2, 6 bases. The CDR3 is 16 residues long. Trimming removed 2 bases from V and 6 bases from J, with 21 bases in between. Germline assignment: CDR1 SGHNT and CDR2 YYREEE (reference sequence). CDR3 region: CASSFGGSTLMSEQYF. The CDR3 DNA reads as TGTGCCAGCAGCTTCGGAGGGTCCACCTTGATGAGCGAGCAGTACTTC.

V and J are TRBV7-2 and TRBJ2-7; D gene uncertain. Germline V lookup: CDR1 SGHTA, CDR2 FQGNSA. Trimming took off 1 base at V and 4 bases at J, with 8 bases between the two ends. The CDR3 contains 13 residues. CDR3 loop: CASSLEDFYEQYF. The CDR3 bases are TGTGCCAGCAGCTTAGAAGACTTTTACGAGCAGTACTTC. Full variable domain (remainder filled in from reference TRBV7-2 and TRBJ2-7): GAGVSQSPSNKVTEKGKDVELRCDPISGHTALYWYRQSLGQGLEFLIYFQGNSAPDKSGLPSDRFSAERTGGSVSTLTIQRTQQEDSAVYLCASSLEDFYEQYFGPGTRLTVT.

The chain uses TRBV2 and TRBJ2-2; TRBD1 might be the D (5 bases). The CDR3 sequence is 13 residues long. V lost 7 bases and J lost 4, with 10 bases in between. CDR1 and CDR2 (germline): SNHLY, FYNNEI. Here the CDR3 reads CASIGQGTGELFF. CDR3 bases: TGTGCCAGCATTGGCCAGGGCACCGGGGAGCTGTTTTTT.

This sequence joins TRBV28 and TRBJ1-1; TRBD1 might be the D (6 bases). Germline V lookup: CDR1 MDHEN, CDR2 SYDVKM. V dropped 6 bases and J dropped 1 base, with 9 bases sitting between them. CDR3 size: 13 residues. In DNA form, the CDR3 reads TGTGCCAGCAGGTCAGGGGAGAACACTGAAGCTTTCTTT. Translated: CASRSGENTEAFF.

The chain joins TRBV2 to TRBJ2-7; 12 nucleotides align to TRBD1. The CDR3 contains 15 residues. Germline assignment: CDR1 SNHLY and CDR2 FYNNEI. V trimming: 10 bases; J trimming: 0 bases; junction bases outside the gene matches: 7. The CDR3 DNA is TGTGCCACGGGACAGGGGGCGTCGAGCTCCTACGAGCAGTACTTC. Translating gives CATGQGASSSYEQYF.

CDR3: CASRRTGDTDTQYF. The CDR3 DNA follows: TGTGCCAGCAGGAGGACAGGTGACACAGATACGCAGTATTTT. J is TRBJ2-3 and V is TRBV6-1; TRBD1 matches 7 bases. V trimming: 6 bases; J trimming: 2 bases; junction bases outside the gene matches: 5. This CDR3 comprises 14 residues. Per germline, CDR1 MNHNS and CDR2 SASEGT.

V gene TRBV7-9 combines with J gene TRBJ1-3; no clear D. This CDR3 is built from 13 residues. Per germline, CDR1 SEHNR and CDR2 FQNEAQ (reference sequence). V lost 4 bases to trimming and J lost 3 bases, with 7 bases between them. CDR3 DNA: TGTGCCAGCAGCTGGGCGGTTGGAAACACCATATATTTT. Encoded protein: CASSWAVGNTIYF.

The V gene is TRBV5-1, the J gene TRBJ1-4; D remains ambiguous. Trimming took off 0 bases at V and 8 bases at J, with 11 bases between the two ends. This CDR3 spans 14 amino acids. Germline CDR1 and CDR2: SGHRS and YFSETQ. The CDR3: CASSLGTRAEKLFF. DNA of the CDR3: TGCGCCAGCAGCTTGGGGACCAGAGCAGAAAAACTGTTTTTT.

J is TRBJ1-1 and V is TRBV27; D may be TRBD1 (6 bases). Looked up from germline, CDR1 is MNHEY and CDR2 is SMNVEV (reference sequence). This CDR3 has 16 residues. Trimming took off 1 base at V and 5 bases at J, with 17 bases between the two ends. Here the CDR3 DNA reads TGTGCCAGCAGTTTATTAAGGACAGCGACTCCGACTGAAGCTTTCTTT. Protein product: CASSLLRTATPTEAFF.

The V gene is TRBV19, the J gene TRBJ1-4; tentative D call: TRBD1 (5 bases). V lost 10 bases, J lost 8 bases, and 14 bases lay in between. Germline lookup yields CDR1 LNHDA and CDR2 SQIVND (reference sequence). This CDR3 is 12 amino acids long. The CDR3 is CATRDGREKLFF. DNA for the CDR3: TGTGCCACCAGGGACGGTCGGGAAAAACTGTTTTTT. The variable domain in full, completed from reference TRBV19 and TRBJ1-4, reads DGGITQSPKYLFRKEGQNVTLSCEQNLNHDAMYWYRQDPGQGLRLIYYSQIVNDFQKGDIAEGYSVSREKKESFPLTVTSAQKNPTAFYLCATRDGREKLFFGSGTQLSVL.

The chain has TRBV5-1 and TRBJ2-4; tentatively, D is TRBD2 (6 bases). Germline CDR1 and CDR2: SGHRS and YFSETQ. V was clipped by 4 bases and J by 3 bases, with 11 bases between them. This CDR3 has 14 amino acids. The CDR3 region has the DNA TGCGCCAGCAGCCGAGAGGGAGGCAAAAACATTCAGTACTTC. This translates into CASSREGGKNIQYF. The whole variable domain, filled in from reference TRBV5-1 and TRBJ2-4, reads KAGVTQTPRYLIKTRGQQVTLSCSPISGHRSVSWYQQTPGQGLQFLFEYFSETQRNKGNFPGRFSGRQFSNSRSEMNVSTLELGDSALYLCASSREGGKNIQYFGAGTRLSVL.

The J gene is TRBJ1-1, the V gene TRBV19; unclear D gene. The CDR3 length is 13 residues. CDR1 and CDR2 (germline): LNHDA, SQIVND (reference sequence). Deletions cut 5 bases from V and 2 bases from J, with 9 bases between. CDR3 sequence (DNA): TGTGCCAGTAGTCTGACAAGCAACACTGAAGCTTTCTTT. It specifies CASSLTSNTEAFF.

DNA of the CDR3: TGTGCCAGTAGCCTGACAGGTACCGGCACAGATACGCAGTATTTT. Amino acid sequence: CASSLTGTGTDTQYF. The V gene is TRBV19, the J gene TRBJ2-3, with D possibly being TRBD1 (6 bases). From germline, CDR1 is LNHDA and CDR2 SQIVND (reference sequence). V lost 6 bases, J lost 1 base, and 14 bases lay in between. This CDR3 region has 15 residues.

For this clone: Other DNA sequences of this sample code for an identical CDR3. The chain recombines TRBV27 with TRBJ1-6, with no clear D. This CDR3 spans 12 amino acids. Deletions cut 3 bases from V and 7 bases from J, with 4 bases between. Germline lookup yields CDR1 MNHEY and CDR2 SMNVEV (reference sequence). The CDR3 loop is CASSFGNSPLHF. CDR3 DNA: TGTGCCAGCAGTTTTGGAAATTCACCCCTCCACTTT.

The genes are TRBV5-1 and TRBJ1-2, with a weak D call TRBD1 (6 bases). The V gene lost 3 bases and the J gene lost 8 bases, with 17 bases spanning the gap. This CDR3 is built from 14 residues. The germline V gene encodes CDR1 SGHRS and CDR2 YFSETQ. CDR3 in amino acids: CASSYSDRINGYTF. DNA of the CDR3: TGCGCCAGCAGCTACTCTGACAGGATTAACGGCTACACCTTC.